This T cell receptor beta chain originates from a study of lymphopenia after photon versus proton radiotherapy. The study's findings and limits: A bigger post-nadir fall in TCR diversity correlated inversely with survival time in deceased patients. Survival link was tested only in deceased patients; proton benefit remains a possibility. Photon-treated patients lost naive T cells and TCR diversity; proton-treated stayed stable. Post-nadir diversity loss with photons came from oligoclonal expansion, particularly CD8+ Temra cells.

This CDR3 has 14 residues. The germline CDR1 and CDR2 sequences are GTSNPN and SVGIG (reference sequence). V was pared by 0 bases and J by 4 bases, with 10 bases between. The data were produced by immunoSEQ multiplex PCR, yet TCRdb's version contains in-frame clones alone and is incomplete. The table has 20,000 to 30,000 clones, 80% to 85% seen once; the top ten hold 20% to 25%. Regarding this clone: The antigen is undetermined.

V gene TRBV30 combines with J gene TRBJ2-1; TRBD2 might be the D (6 bases). This receptor was taken from a woman between 65 and 79 years old with pancreatic cancer. The sample here was peripheral blood, taken from a patient treated with proton-based radiotherapy. The CDR3 loop is CAWSVAGRYNEQFF. CDR3 in DNA: TGTGCCTGGAGTGTAGCGGGCAGATACAATGAGCAGTTCTTC.